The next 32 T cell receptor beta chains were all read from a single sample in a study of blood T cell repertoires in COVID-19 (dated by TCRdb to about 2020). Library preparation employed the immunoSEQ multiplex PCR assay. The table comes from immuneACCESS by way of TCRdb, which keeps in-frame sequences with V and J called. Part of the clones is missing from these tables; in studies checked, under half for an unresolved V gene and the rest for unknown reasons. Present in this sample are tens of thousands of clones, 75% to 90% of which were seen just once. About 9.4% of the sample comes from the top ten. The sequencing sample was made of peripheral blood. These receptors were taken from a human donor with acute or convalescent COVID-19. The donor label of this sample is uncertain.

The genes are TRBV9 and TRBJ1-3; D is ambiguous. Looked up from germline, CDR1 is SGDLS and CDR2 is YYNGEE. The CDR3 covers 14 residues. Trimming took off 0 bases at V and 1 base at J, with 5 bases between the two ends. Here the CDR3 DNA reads TGTGCCAGCAGCGTAGAACAGTCTGGAAACACCATATATTTT. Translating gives CASSVEQSGNTIYF.

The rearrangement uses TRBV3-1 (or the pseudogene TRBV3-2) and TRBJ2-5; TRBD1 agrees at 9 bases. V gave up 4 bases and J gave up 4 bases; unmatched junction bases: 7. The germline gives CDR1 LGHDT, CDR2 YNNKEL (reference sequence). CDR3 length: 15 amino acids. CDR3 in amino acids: CASSRGTGLRETQYF. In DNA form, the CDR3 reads TGTGCCAGCAGCCGTGGGACAGGGCTTCGAGAGACCCAGTACTTC.

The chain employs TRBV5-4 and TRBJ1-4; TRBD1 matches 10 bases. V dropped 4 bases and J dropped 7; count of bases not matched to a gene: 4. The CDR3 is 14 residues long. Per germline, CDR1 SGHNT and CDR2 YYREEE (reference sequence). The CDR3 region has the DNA TGTGCCAGCAGCCGACAGGGGGCTGGTGAAAAACTGTTTTTT. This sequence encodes CASSRQGAGEKLFF.

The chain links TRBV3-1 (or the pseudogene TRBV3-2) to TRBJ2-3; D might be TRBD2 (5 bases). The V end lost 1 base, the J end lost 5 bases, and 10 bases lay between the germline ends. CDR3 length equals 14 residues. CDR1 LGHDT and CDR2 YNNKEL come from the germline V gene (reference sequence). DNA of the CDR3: TGTGCCAGCAGCCAAGCGGAGGTGCAAGATACGCAGTATTTT. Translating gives CASSQAEVQDTQYF.

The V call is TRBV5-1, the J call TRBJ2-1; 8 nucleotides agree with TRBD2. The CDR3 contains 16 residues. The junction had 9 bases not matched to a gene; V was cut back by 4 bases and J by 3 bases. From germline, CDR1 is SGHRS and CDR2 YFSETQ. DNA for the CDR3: TGCGCCAGCAGCCCTCTCGGGGGGGGTAACTACAATGAGCAGTTCTTC. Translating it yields CASSPLGGGNYNEQFF.

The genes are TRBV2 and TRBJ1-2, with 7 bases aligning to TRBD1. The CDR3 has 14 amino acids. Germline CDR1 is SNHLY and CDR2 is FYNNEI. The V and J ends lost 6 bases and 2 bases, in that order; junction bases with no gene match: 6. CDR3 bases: TGTGCCAGCAGCCGGGAGACAGGGAACTATGGCTACACCTTC. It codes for CASSRETGNYGYTF.

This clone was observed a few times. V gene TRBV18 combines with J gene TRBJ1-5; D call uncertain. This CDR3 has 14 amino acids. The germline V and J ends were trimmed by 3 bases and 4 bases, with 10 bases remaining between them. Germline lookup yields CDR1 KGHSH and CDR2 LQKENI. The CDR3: CASSPLSSNQPQHF. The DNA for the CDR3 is TGTGCCAGCTCACCCCTTTCGAGTAATCAGCCCCAGCATTTT.

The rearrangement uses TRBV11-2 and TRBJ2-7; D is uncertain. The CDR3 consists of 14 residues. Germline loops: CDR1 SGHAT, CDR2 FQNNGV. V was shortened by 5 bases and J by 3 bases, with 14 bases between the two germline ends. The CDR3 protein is CASSGMRNSYEQYF. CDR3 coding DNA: TGTGCCAGCAGCGGAATGAGAAACAGCTACGAGCAGTACTTC.

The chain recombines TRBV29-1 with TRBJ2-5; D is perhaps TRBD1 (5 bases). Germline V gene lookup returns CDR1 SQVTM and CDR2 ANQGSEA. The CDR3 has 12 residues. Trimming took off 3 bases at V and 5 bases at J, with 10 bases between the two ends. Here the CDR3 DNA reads TGCAGCGTTGACAGGGTGGGGGAGACCCAGTACTTC. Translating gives CSVDRVGETQYF.

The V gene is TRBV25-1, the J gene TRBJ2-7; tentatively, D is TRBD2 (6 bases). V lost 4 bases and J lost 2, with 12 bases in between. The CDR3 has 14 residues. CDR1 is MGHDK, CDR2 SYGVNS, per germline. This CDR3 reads CASSGGTEPYEQYF. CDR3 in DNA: TGTGCCAGCAGTGGAGGGACTGAACCCTACGAGCAGTACTTC.

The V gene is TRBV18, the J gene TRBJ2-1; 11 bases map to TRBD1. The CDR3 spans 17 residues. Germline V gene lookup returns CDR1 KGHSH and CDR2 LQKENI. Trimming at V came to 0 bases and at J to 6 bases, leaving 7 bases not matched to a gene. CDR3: CASSPPGQGVGGNEQFF. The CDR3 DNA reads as TGTGCCAGCTCACCACCGGGACAGGGGGTCGGAGGCAATGAGCAGTTCTTC.

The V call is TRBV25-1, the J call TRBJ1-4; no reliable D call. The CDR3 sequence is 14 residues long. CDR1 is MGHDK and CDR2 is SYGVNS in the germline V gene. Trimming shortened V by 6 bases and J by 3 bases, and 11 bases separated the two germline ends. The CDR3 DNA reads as TGTGCCAGCAGAGACCGGGATTCTAATGAAAAACTGTTTTTT. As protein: CASRDRDSNEKLFF.

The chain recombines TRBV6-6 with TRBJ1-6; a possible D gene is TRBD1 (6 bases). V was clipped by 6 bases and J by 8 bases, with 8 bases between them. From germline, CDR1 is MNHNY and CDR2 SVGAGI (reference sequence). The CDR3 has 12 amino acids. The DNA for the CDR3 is TGTGCCAGCAGACACAGGGATTCACCCCTCCACTTT. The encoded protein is CASRHRDSPLHF.

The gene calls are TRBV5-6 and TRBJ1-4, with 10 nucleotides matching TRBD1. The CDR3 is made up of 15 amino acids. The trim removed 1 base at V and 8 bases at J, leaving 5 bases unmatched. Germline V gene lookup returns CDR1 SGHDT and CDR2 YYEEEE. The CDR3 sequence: CASSLYGTGEEKLFF. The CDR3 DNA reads TGTGCCAGCAGCTTGTATGGGACAGGGGAGGAAAAACTGTTTTTT.

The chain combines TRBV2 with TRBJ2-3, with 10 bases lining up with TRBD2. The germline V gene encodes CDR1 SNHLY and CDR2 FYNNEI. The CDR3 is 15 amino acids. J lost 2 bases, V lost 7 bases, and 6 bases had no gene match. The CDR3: CASNRLAGFTDTQYF. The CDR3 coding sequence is TGTGCCAGCAATAGACTAGCGGGTTTCACAGATACGCAGTATTTT.

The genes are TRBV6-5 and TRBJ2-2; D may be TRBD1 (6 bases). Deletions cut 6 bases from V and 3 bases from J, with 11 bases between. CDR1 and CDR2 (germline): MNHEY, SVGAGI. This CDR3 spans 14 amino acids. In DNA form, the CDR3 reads TGTGCCAGCAGCCGGGACACGGACACCGGGGAGCTGTTTTTT. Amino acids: CASSRDTDTGELFF.

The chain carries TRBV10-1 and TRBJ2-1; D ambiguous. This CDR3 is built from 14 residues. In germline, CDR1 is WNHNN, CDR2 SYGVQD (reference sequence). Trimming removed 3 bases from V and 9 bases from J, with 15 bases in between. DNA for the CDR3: TGCGCCAGCAGTGAAGGCGGTGTTAACGGTGAGCAGTTCTTC. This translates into CASSEGGVNGEQFF.

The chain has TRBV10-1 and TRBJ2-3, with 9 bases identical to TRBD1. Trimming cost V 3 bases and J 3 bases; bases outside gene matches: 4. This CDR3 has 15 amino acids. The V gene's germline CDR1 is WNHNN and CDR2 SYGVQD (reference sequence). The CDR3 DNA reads TGCGCCAGCAGTGACAGGGACAGGGATACAGATACGCAGTATTTT. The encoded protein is CASSDRDRDTDTQYF.

This CDR3 is CASTLGQSTDTQYF. CDR3 nucleotides: TGTGCCAGCACTTTGGGACAGAGCACAGATACGCAGTATTTT. The chain links TRBV6-5 to TRBJ2-3; 7 bases align to TRBD1. The V and J ends lost 7 bases and 0 bases, in that order; junction bases with no gene match: 4. CDR3 length equals 14 residues. Germline loops: CDR1 MNHEY, CDR2 SVGAGI.

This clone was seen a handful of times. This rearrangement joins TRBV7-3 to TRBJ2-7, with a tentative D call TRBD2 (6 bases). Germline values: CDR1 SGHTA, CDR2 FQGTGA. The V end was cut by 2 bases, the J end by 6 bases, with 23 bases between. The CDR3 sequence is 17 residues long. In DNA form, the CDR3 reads TGTGCCAGCAGCTTATATGGGACTCTCGGGGTAGGTCGCGAGCAGTACTTC. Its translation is CASSLYGTLGVGREQYF.

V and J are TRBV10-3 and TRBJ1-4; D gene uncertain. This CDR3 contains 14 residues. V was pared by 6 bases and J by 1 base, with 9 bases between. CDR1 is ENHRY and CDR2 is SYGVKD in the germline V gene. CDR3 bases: TGTGCCATCAGCCCGGGAAGAACTAATGAAAAACTGTTTTTT. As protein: CAISPGRTNEKLFF.

CDR3 residues: CASSPGTGFMNTEAFF. For the CDR3, the DNA is TGTGCCAGCAGCCCCGGGACAGGGTTCATGAACACTGAAGCTTTCTTT. The chain combines TRBV11-2 with TRBJ1-1; 9 nucleotides line up with TRBD1. The CDR3 has 16 residues. The junction had 7 bases not matched to a gene; V was cut back by 5 bases and J by 0 bases. Per the germline V gene, CDR1 is SGHAT and CDR2 is FQNNGV.

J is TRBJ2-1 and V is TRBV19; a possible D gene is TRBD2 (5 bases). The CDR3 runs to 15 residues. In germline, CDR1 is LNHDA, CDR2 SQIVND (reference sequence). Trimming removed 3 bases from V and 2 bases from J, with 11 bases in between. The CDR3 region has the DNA TGTGCCAGTAGTATCGAGCGGACCGCCTACAATGAGCAGTTCTTC. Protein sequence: CASSIERTAYNEQFF.

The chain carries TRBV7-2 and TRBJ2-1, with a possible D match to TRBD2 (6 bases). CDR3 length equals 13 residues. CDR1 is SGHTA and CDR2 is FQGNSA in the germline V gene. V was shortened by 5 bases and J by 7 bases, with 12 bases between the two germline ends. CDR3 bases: TGTGCCAGCAGCAGCGGGCCAGGGAATGAGCAGTTCTTC. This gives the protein CASSSGPGNEQFF.

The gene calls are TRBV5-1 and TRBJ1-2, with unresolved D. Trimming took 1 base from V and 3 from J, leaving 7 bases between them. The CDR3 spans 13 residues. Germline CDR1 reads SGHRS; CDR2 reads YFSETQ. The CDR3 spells CASSLSRDYGYTF. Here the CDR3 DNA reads TGCGCCAGCAGCTTGTCACGGGACTATGGCTACACCTTC.

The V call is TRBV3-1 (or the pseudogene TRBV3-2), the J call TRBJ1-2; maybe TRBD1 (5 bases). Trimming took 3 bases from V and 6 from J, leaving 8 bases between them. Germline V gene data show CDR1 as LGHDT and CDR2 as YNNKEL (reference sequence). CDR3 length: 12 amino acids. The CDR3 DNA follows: TGTGCCAGCAGCCATGGGGGGGATGGCTACACCTTC. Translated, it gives CASSHGGDGYTF.

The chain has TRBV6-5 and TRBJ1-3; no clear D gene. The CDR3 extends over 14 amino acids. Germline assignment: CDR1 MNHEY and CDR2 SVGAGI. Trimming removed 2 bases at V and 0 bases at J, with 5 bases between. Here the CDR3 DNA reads TGTGCCAGCAGTTACCAAGCCTCTGGAAACACCATATATTTT. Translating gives CASSYQASGNTIYF.

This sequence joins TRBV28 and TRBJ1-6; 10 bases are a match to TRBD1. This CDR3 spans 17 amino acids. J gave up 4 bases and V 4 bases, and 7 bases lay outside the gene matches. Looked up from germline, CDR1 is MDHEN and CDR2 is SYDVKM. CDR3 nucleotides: TGTGCCAGCAGTTCCCCGCCGGGACAGGGGTATAATTCACCCCTCCACTTT. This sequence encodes CASSSPPGQGYNSPLHF.

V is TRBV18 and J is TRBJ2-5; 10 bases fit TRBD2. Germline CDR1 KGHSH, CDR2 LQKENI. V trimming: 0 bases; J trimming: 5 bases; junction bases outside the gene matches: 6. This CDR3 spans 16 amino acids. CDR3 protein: CASSPPRLAGVETQYF. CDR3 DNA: TGTGCCAGCTCACCACCGAGGCTAGCGGGGGTGGAGACCCAGTACTTC.

CDR3 in DNA: TGTGCCAGCAGTTCTCCGGGTCCAGCATTACGCTACACCTTC. Translating gives CASSSPGPALRYTF. V is TRBV27 and J is TRBJ1-2; D unclear. The CDR3 loop spans 14 amino acids. Germline lookup yields CDR1 MNHEY and CDR2 SMNVEV (reference sequence). Trimming took 4 bases from V and 9 from J, leaving 18 bases between them.

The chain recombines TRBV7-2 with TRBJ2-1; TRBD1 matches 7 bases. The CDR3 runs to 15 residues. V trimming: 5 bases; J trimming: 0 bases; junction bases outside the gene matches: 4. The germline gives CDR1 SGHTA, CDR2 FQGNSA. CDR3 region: CASSPDRASYNEQFF. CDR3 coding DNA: TGTGCCAGCAGCCCCGACAGGGCCTCCTACAATGAGCAGTTCTTC.

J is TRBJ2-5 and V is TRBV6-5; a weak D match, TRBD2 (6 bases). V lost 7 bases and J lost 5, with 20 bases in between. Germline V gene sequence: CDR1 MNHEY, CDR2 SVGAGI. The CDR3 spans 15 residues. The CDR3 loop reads CASTSGGQGRETQYF. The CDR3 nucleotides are TGTGCCAGCACTTCTGGAGGGCAGGGCAGGGAGACCCAGTACTTC.